These 5 T cell receptor beta chains were all obtained from the same sample, sequenced in a study of identical twins' blood T cells. TCRdb processed the 5' RACE reads anew with MiXCR; each CDR3 protein has one entry. In the table there are 450 to 500 distinct CDR3 sequences, around 68% of which are singletons. The sequenced material came from PBMCs. The receptors were gathered from a woman aged 18-55 years in good health.

The chain recombines TRBV6-5 with TRBJ1-4; TRBD1 is a possible D gene (5 bases). The CDR3 runs to 15 residues. The V end was cut by 2 bases, the J end by 3 bases, with 10 bases between. Germline loops: CDR1 MNHEY, CDR2 SVGAGI. The CDR3 spells CASSYRGTANEKLFF. Written as DNA, the CDR3 is TGTGCCAGCAGTTACAGGGGCACAGCTAATGAAAAACTGTTTTTT.

V usage is TRBV12-2 and J usage is TRBJ1-1; TRBD1 is taken as the D call from the table, unchecked against the DNA. TRBV12-2 is a recognized pseudogene. The CDR3 spans 12 residues. CDR3 DNA sequence: TGTGCAAGTCGCTTAAGGCAGGGGGTAGCTTTCTTT. Encoded protein: CASRLRQGVAFF.

This chain connects TRBV4-3 to TRBJ1-1, with D possibly matching TRBD1 (5 bases). Per the germline V gene, CDR1 is LGHNA and CDR2 is YSLEER. The CDR3 is 13 amino acids. Trimming removed 4 bases from V and 6 bases from J, with 12 bases in between. The CDR3: CASSPRGTSEAFF. The DNA of the CDR3 is TGCGCCAGCAGCCCCCGGGGGACGTCTGAAGCTTTCTTT.

The gene calls are TRBV12-1 and TRBJ2-7. TRBV12-1 is classified as a pseudogene. The CDR3 length is 15 residues. CDR3 loop: CASSFTPGDSYEQYF. CDR3 nucleotides: TGTGCCAGCAGCTTTACGCCGGGGGACTCCTACGAGCAGTACTTC.

The CDR3 sequence: CSVQGKAEAFF. CDR3 coding DNA: TGCAGCGTGCAGGGAAAGGCTGAAGCTTTCTTT. V is TRBV29-1 and J is TRBJ1-1; a weak D match, TRBD1 (5 bases). The CDR3 is 11 amino acids. V lost 6 bases and J 6 bases, leaving 11 bases between the germline ends. The germline CDR1 and CDR2 sequences are SQVTM and ANQGSEA.